This TCR beta chain was recorded in a study of T cell repertoires in cytomegalovirus infection (dated by TCRdb to the late 2010s). Regarding the complete study: Donor HLA type was relevant to the analysis, as public TCR beta signatures indicated carriage of CMV infection together with the matching HLA type.

In its sample, this clonotype was seen a few times. Its antigen has not been determined. No per-base quality is available; no much larger clone lies one base away. V lost 6 bases and J lost 5 bases; the stretch between them is 20 bases long. The germline V gene provides CDR1 MNHEY and CDR2 SVGAGI. Measured from the cysteine to the phenylalanine, the CDR3 is 16 residues long. The kept DNA is CDR3 alone, 48 bases in frame from the first base. What the work shows at the level of the full study, not this receptor alone: In both this cohort and an independent cohort of over 350 donors, the cumulative frequency of public TCR beta family members distinguished carriers of CMV infection plus the relevant HLA type. In the ex vivo response, HLA-C-restricted CMV-specific TCR beta clonotypes were dominant, and in two of eight donors the single most frequent clonotype came from this HLA-C-restricted group.

Sequencing was performed on an Illumina HiSeq 1500. TCRdb passed the public sequencing reads through fastp at Q25 and MiXCR, retaining productive beta sequences. Rows merge per CDR3 protein into single entries with the most common DNA and genes. Present in this sample are more than 400,000 distinct CDR3 sequences, less than 30% of which were seen just once. The ten largest clonotypes hold approximately 13% of the sample. This sequence originates from a human donor in good health (CMV status not recorded). Some clones in this sample may be carry-over from other donors' samples. Sequencing used PBMCs. The V gene is TRBV6-5 and the J gene is TRBJ1-5; the D gene identity is not certain. The CDR3: CASSRTWTFLDQPQHF. The sequence in DNA is TGTGCCAGCAGCCGAACCTGGACGTTCCTGGATCAGCCCCAGCATTTT.